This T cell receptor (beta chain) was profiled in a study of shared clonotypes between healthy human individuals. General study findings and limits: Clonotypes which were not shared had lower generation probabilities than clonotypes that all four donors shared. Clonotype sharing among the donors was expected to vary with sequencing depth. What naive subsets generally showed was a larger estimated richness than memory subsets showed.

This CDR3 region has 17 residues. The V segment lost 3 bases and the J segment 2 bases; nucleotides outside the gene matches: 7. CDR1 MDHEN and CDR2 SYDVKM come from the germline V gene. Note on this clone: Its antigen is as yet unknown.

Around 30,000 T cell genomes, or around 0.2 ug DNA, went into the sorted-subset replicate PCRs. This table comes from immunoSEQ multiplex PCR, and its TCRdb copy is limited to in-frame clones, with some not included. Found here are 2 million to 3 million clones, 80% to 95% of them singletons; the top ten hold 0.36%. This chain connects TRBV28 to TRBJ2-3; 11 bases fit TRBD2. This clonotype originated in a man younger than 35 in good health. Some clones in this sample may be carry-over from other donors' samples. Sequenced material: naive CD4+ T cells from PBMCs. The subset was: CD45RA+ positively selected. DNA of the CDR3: TGTGCCAGCAGTTTTTGGACTAGCGGGTATATCACAGATACGCAGTATTTT. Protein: CASSFWTSGYITDTQYF.